The 17 T cell receptor beta chains reported below all come from one sample, sequenced in a study of CD8 T cells in Susac syndrome. Random hexamers were used to reverse transcribe roughly 0.5 to 1 ug of RNA. MiXCR, applied by TCRdb to the immunoSEQ multiplex PCR reads, yields one record per CDR3 protein. Of approximately 130,000 distinct CDR3 sequences in the sample, less than 95% were seen once. What was sequenced was CD4+ T cells from PBMCs. Receptors originate from a human donor in good health.

This clonotype was counted once. The chain has TRBV19 and TRBJ1-5; D gene uncertain. Trimming pared 0 bases from V and 7 bases from J, leaving 7 bases between. Per germline, CDR1 LNHDA and CDR2 SQIVND (reference sequence). This CDR3 spans 13 amino acids. In nucleotides, the CDR3 is TGTGCCAGTAGTATAGATCTGCGACAGCCCCAGCATTTT. Protein sequence: CASSIDLRQPQHF.

This clonotype was found once. The rearrangement links TRBV4-2 to TRBJ2-1; D might be TRBD2 (6 bases). The germline gives CDR1 LGHNA, CDR2 YNFKEQ. V was cut by 5 bases and J by 8 bases, with 31 bases left in between. The CDR3 is 19 residues long. CDR3 region: CASSAQIVRGGVSFYEQFF. The CDR3 bases are TGTGCCAGCAGCGCTCAAATTGTGAGGGGAGGTGTGAGTTTCTATGAGCAGTTCTTC.

This clonotype was observed once. The CDR3 here is CASKVRESSYNEQFF. The DNA of the CDR3 is TGCGCCAGCAAGGTGCGGGAGAGCTCCTACAATGAGCAGTTCTTC. The gene calls are TRBV5-1 and TRBJ2-1; TRBD2 aligns across 7 bases. The CDR3 loop spans 15 amino acids. J was trimmed by 0 bases and V by 6 bases; bases with no gene match: 6. CDR1 and CDR2 from the germline V gene are SGHRS and YFSETQ.

The chain links TRBV6-5 to TRBJ1-4; 9 bases match TRBD1. V lost 5 bases and J lost 8; bases outside the gene matches: 9. CDR3 length equals 15 residues. Germline V gene data show CDR1 as MNHEY and CDR2 as SVGAGI. This CDR3 reads CASSLRDRVDEKLFF. CDR3 sequence (DNA): TGTGCCAGCAGTCTCCGGGACAGGGTTGACGAAAAACTGTTTTTT.

The V call is TRBV5-1, the J call TRBJ2-5; 9 nucleotides agree with TRBD1. After removal of 6 bases from V and 6 bases from J, the junction contained 6 bases not matched to a gene. This CDR3 contains 13 residues. Germline V lookup: CDR1 SGHRS, CDR2 YFSETQ. The CDR3 coding sequence is TGCGCCAGCATCCCGGGACAGGGCAAGACCCAGTACTTC. Its protein is CASIPGQGKTQYF.

The CDR3 reads CASRGGQVNTDTQYF. CDR3 nucleotides: TGTGCCAGCCGCGGCGGCCAAGTGAACACAGATACGCAGTATTTT. V usage is TRBV6-2 or TRBV6-3 and J usage is TRBJ2-3; D is unclear. The germline V gene has CDR1 MNHEY and CDR2 SVGEGT. The CDR3 sequence is 15 residues long. The V end lost 8 bases, the J end lost 2 bases, and 17 bases lay between the germline ends.

The chain uses TRBV24-1 and TRBJ2-3; tentative D call: TRBD1 (5 bases). V was cut by 1 base and J by 6 bases, with 13 bases left in between. Germline lookup yields CDR1 KGHDR and CDR2 SFDVKD. The CDR3 has 15 residues. CDR3 coding DNA: TGTGCCACCAGTGATTTTTCCCAGGGATACGATACGCAGTATTTT. This sequence encodes CATSDFSQGYDTQYF.

This chain joins TRBV6-1 and TRBJ1-1; D is undetermined. The germline V and J ends were trimmed by 2 bases and 5 bases, with 6 bases remaining between them. The CDR3 consists of 12 residues. Per germline, CDR1 MNHNS and CDR2 SASEGT. Written as DNA, the CDR3 is TGTGCCAGCAGTGAATCGAGGACTGAAGCTTTCTTT. This gives the protein CASSESRTEAFF.

This rearrangement joins TRBV7-9 to TRBJ2-3, with a tentative D call TRBD1 (5 bases). Trimming cost V 6 bases and J 6 bases, with 13 bases left between them. Germline lookup yields CDR1 SEHNR and CDR2 FQNEAQ (reference sequence). CDR3 length: 13 residues. This chain's CDR3 is CASSPKGPDTQYF. Here the CDR3 DNA reads TGTGCCAGCAGTCCCAAGGGGCCGGATACGCAGTATTTT.

As to this clonotype: A junction boundary mismatches the germline segment, possibly from a read error. V and J are TRBV30 and TRBJ2-2; no reliable D call. This CDR3 comprises 13 residues. Per germline, CDR1 GTSNPN and CDR2 SVGIG (reference sequence). Here the CDR3 reads CALSSQNTGELFF. CDR3 bases: TGTGCCTTGAGTAGCCAAAACACCGGGGAGCTGTTTTTT.

V and J are TRBV30 and TRBJ1-1; possible D gene TRBD1, 6 bases. V was trimmed by 3 bases and J by 3 bases, leaving 11 bases between them. The CDR3 runs to 13 residues. In germline, CDR1 is GTSNPN, CDR2 SVGIG (reference sequence). CDR3 nucleotides: TGTGCCTGGAGGTGGAACAGGGACACTGAAGCTTTCTTT. Encoded protein: CAWRWNRDTEAFF.

This chain links TRBV7-9 with TRBJ1-6; D unclear. This CDR3 has 13 amino acids. Germline V gene sequence: CDR1 SEHNR, CDR2 FQNEAQ (reference sequence). Trimming stripped 7 bases from V and 0 bases from J, with 4 bases between. CDR3 nucleotide sequence: TGTGCCAGCACGGGCTCCTATAATTCACCCCTCCACTTT. Translated: CASTGSYNSPLHF.

The chain has TRBV6-2 or TRBV6-3 and TRBJ1-5; no reliable D call. The V gene lost 4 bases and the J gene lost 2 bases, with 18 bases spanning the gap. The germline CDR1 and CDR2 sequences are MNHEY and SVGEGT. This CDR3 region has 17 residues. This CDR3 is CASSLGPSVWGNQPQHF. As DNA, the CDR3 is TGTGCCAGCAGTTTGGGCCCCAGCGTGTGGGGCAATCAGCCCCAGCATTTT.

A single count supports this clonotype. The J gene is TRBJ1-1, the V gene TRBV3-1; TRBD1 matches at 7 bases. Unmatched junction bases numbered 4, after V lost 1 base and J lost 5 bases. The CDR3 is made up of 14 amino acids. Germline V gene data show CDR1 as LGHDT and CDR2 as YNNKEL (reference sequence). CDR3 region: CASSQASGGTEAFF. The CDR3 nucleotides read TGTGCCAGCAGCCAAGCCTCAGGGGGGACTGAAGCTTTCTTT. The full variable domain, rest sourced from reference TRBV3-1 and TRBJ1-1, is DTAVSQTPKYLVTQMGNDKSIKCEQNLGHDTMYWYKQDSKKFLKIMFSYNNKELIINETVPNRFSPKSPDKAHLNLHINSLELGDSAVYFCASSQASGGTEAFFGQGTRLTVV.

The chain links TRBV6-6 to TRBJ2-7; either TRBD1 or TRBD2 may fit D (5 bases each). Germline V CDR1 and CDR2: MNHNY, SVGAGI (reference sequence). The V end lost 2 bases, the J end lost 3 bases, and 11 bases lay between the germline ends. The CDR3 is made up of 14 amino acids. The CDR3 is CASSYPRDGYEQYF. The CDR3 DNA is TGTGCCAGCAGTTACCCCCGGGACGGCTACGAGCAGTACTTC.

This clonotype was detected a few times. CDR3 sequence reads: CASSVGADVSSPLHF. CDR3 nucleotide sequence: TGTGCCAGCAGCGTAGGCGCAGACGTCAGTTCACCCCTCCACTTT. V and J are TRBV9 and TRBJ1-6, with unresolved D. The CDR3 loop spans 15 amino acids. The germline V gene has CDR1 SGDLS and CDR2 YYNGEE. V was clipped by 0 bases and J by 9 bases, with 13 bases between them.

The chain joins TRBV18 to TRBJ2-7; 7 nucleotides align to TRBD1. After removal of 3 bases from V and 4 bases from J, the junction contained 18 bases not matched to a gene. This CDR3 spans 18 amino acids. Germline values: CDR1 KGHSH, CDR2 LQKENI. The CDR3 region is CASSPSVSSTGKLYEQYF. CDR3 nucleotide sequence: TGTGCCAGCTCACCTTCAGTTTCTTCGACAGGGAAATTGTACGAGCAGTACTTC.